This TCR beta chain was identified in a study of long-term antiretroviral therapy in people with HIV. Points from the study as a whole: Relative to transplant donor controls, diversity remained lower despite increasing after ART. The range of CDR3 lengths in HIV repertoires proved narrower than that found in controls. Therapy changes, viral resistance and ART adherence were not documented in the available data.

The length of the CDR3 is 17 residues. Germline V lookup: CDR1 MNHEY, CDR2 SMNVEV (reference sequence). The V and J ends lost 6 bases and 5 bases, in that order; junction bases with no gene match: 10. Per donor, a minimum of one pre-ART and a minimum of two post-ART PBMC samples were available. On this clone itself: Its matching antigen is unknown.

This was the immunoSEQ v3.0 assay at survey level. Profiled with immunoSEQ multiplex PCR; TCRdb holds only in-frame clones, not every one. This repertoire shows about 40,000 clones, 86% found once; its top ten account for 3.5% to 4.5%. The sample was unsorted PBMCs, taken 1.2 years after starting antiretroviral therapy. V usage is TRBV27 and J usage is TRBJ2-2, with 12 positions matching TRBD1. This sequence originates from a woman aged 50 to 60 with HIV. DNA for the CDR3: TGTGCCAGCAGCCGGGACAGGGGGCTATTGAGAACCGGGGAGCTGTTTTTT. Translation gives CASSRDRGLLRTGELFF.